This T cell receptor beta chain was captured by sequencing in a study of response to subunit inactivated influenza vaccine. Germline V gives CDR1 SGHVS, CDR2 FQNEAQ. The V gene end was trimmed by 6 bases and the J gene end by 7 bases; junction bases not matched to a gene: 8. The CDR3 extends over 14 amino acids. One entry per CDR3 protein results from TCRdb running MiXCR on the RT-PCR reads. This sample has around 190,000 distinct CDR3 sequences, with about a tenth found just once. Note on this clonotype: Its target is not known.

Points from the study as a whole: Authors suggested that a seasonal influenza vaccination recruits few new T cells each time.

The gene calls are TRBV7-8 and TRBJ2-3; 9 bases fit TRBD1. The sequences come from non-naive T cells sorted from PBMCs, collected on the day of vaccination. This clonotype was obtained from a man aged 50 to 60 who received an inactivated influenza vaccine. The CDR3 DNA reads TGTGCCAGCAGAAACGGGACAGGGCTGAATACGCAGTATTTT. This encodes CASRNGTGLNTQYF.